This T cell receptor beta chain was obtained from a study of CD8 T cells in Susac syndrome. The CDR3 covers 16 residues. Germline loops: CDR1 SGHAT, CDR2 FQNNGV. Unmatched junction bases numbered 9, after V lost 2 bases and J lost 8 bases. Sequencing of TCR beta was performed on blood CD8+ T cells and on blood CD4+ T cells. The multiple sclerosis controls were treatment-naive patients with relapsing-remitting disease that was stable or active. Negative isolation yielded CD4+ and CD8+ T cells, and FACS enriched TEMRA cells. Random hexamers were used to reverse transcribe an amount of about 0.45 to 1 ug RNA. Amplification of the TCR beta CDR3 was carried out by immunoSEQ multiplex PCR, which spanned a total of 54 Vbeta and 13 Jbeta segments. TCRdb re-analysed the immunoSEQ multiplex PCR reads in MiXCR, keeping a single row per CDR3 protein. The data hold 250,000 to 300,000 distinct CDR3 sequences, with around 83% observed a single time.

Input material: CD8+ T cells from PBMCs. V is TRBV11-2 and J is TRBJ2-1; 10 bases match TRBD2. The sequence was obtained from a human donor with multiple sclerosis. The CDR3 DNA follows: TGTGCCAGCAGCTTATTAGCTAGCGGGAGTGGAGATGAGCAGTTCTTC. As protein: CASSLLASGSGDEQFF. Supplemented by reference TRBV11-2 and TRBJ2-1, the full variable domain reads EAGVAQSPRYKIIEKRQSVAFWCNPISGHATLYWYQQILGQGPKLLIQFQNNGVVDDSQLPKDRFSAERLKGVDSTLKIQPAKLEDSAVYLCASSLLASGSGDEQFFGPGTRLTVL.